Described below is a single T cell receptor beta chain sequence and its context. The antigen remains undetermined. Assay used: immunoSEQ multiplex PCR; TCRdb lists only in-frame clones, some missing. Here the sample spans approximately 22,000 clones, 95% to 96% being singletons. Conventional CD4+ T cells were sorted from blood as CD25-low CD127-high cells. The data belong to a study of regulatory and conventional T cells in RAG deficiency. Study-level findings and limits: In Omenn syndrome, Treg and Tconv repertoires overlapped >75%. These Omenn syndrome Treg sorts may hold peripherally activated cells instead.

V lost 4 bases, J lost 5 bases, and 13 bases stayed unmatched. From germline, CDR1 is MGHRA and CDR2 YSYEKL. The CDR3 spans 16 residues. This same sample was also part of a study on regulatory T cells. As that report states: The PCR used 52 TRBV and 13 TRBJ primers.

The J gene is TRBJ1-2, the V gene TRBV4-1; TRBD1 agrees at 7 bases. Sequencing used CD25- CD4+ T cells sorted from blood. The receptor was derived from a human donor in good health. This chain's CDR3 is CASSPPGQGDAYGYTF. As DNA, the CDR3 is TGCGCCAGCAGCCCCCCCGGCCAGGGGGACGCATATGGCTACACCTTC.